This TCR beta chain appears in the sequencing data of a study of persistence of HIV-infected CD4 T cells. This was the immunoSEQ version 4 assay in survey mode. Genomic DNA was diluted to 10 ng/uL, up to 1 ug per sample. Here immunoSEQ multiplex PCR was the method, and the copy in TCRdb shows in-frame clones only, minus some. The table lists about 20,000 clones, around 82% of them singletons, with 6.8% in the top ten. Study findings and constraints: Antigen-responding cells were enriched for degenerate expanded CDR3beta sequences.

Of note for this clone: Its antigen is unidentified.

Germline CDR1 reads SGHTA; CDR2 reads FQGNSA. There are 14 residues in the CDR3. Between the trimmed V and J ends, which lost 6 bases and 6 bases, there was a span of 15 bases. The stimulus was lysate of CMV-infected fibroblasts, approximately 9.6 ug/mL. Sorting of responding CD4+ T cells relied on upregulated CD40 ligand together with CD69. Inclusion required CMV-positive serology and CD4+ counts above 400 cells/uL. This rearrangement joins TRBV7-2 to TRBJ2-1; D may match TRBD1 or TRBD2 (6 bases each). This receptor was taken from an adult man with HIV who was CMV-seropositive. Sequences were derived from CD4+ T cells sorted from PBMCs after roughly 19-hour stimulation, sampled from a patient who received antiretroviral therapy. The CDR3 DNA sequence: TGTGCCAGCAGTCCGAGGGGGACTCTCAATGAGCAGTTCTTC. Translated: CASSPRGTLNEQFF.